This TCR beta chain was recovered during a study of OX40 agonist ivuxolimab in advanced cancers. Study-wide results and limits: By week 6 at 0.1 to 3.0 mg/kg, blood CD4+ and CD8+ T cells had expanded clonally.

As concerns this clone: Its cognate antigen is unknown.

Libraries were prepared by immunoSEQ multiplex PCR; TCRdb keeps only in-frame clonotypes and omits some of them. The data contain around 80,000 clones, 89% of them singletons. Material: CD4+ or CD8+ T cells sorted from blood, obtained in a trial of the OX40 agonist ivuxolimab. This receptor was identified in an adult with an advanced solid tumor such as melanoma, head and neck, liver or kidney cancer.

The CDR3 DNA reads as TGTGCCAGCAGCCAAGATGATGGGGCTAGCGGGTACGAGCAGTACTTC. Translating gives CASSQDDGASGYEQYF. The chain recombines TRBV4-2 with TRBJ2-7; 8 bases match TRBD2. CDR3 size: 16 residues. Germline CDR1 is LGHNA and CDR2 is YNFKEQ. The J segment lost 4 bases and the V segment lost 0 bases, leaving 8 bases of the junction unmatched.